Presented here are 14 T cell receptor beta chains from one specimen sequenced in a study of circulating CD8 cells and anti-PD-1 response in melanoma. From live CD3+CD8+TCRalphabeta+ cells, four PD-1 and/or TIGIT subsets were sorted. Using approximately 15 ng of total RNA, TCR libraries were made with the QIAseq Immune Repertoire TCR panel. TCRdb processed the reads anew with MiXCR; each CDR3 protein has one entry. Among some 1,300 distinct CDR3 sequences listed, around 9.6% were seen once. The starting material was CD8+ T cells from PBMCs, obtained at baseline or after one month of anti-PD-1 therapy (not recorded which). These receptors all come from a human donor with melanoma.

Judged by abundance, this clonotype is large. V is TRBV5-4 and J is TRBJ2-7; a weak D match, TRBD2 (5 bases). Deletions cut 3 bases from V and 2 bases from J, with 9 bases between. Germline CDR1 is SGHNT and CDR2 is YYREEE (reference sequence). The CDR3 runs 13 residues. In DNA, the CDR3 is TGTGCCAGCAGCTCAAGAGGGACCTACGAGCAGTACTTC. It encodes CASSSRGTYEQYF.

In its sample, this clonotype ranks as medium-sized. This sequence joins TRBV27 and TRBJ2-3; D is unclear. Trimming took off 0 bases at V and 0 bases at J, with 4 bases between the two ends. The CDR3 is 14 amino acids. CDR1 and CDR2 from the germline V gene are MNHEY and SMNVEV (reference sequence). CDR3: CASSLSGSTDTQYF. In nucleotides, the CDR3 is TGTGCCAGCAGTTTATCGGGCAGCACAGATACGCAGTATTTT.

This clonotype is labeled large. The rearrangement links TRBV7-3 to TRBJ2-2; D uncertain. In germline, CDR1 is SGHTA, CDR2 FQGTGA. V was clipped by 3 bases and J by 5 bases, with 10 bases between them. CDR3 length: 14 amino acids. The CDR3 loop reads CASSFGLGTGELFF. DNA of the CDR3: TGTGCCAGCAGCTTCGGCCTAGGGACCGGGGAGCTGTTTTTT.

This clonotype ranks as large. CDR3 amino acids: CASSAVGGILSEAFF. In DNA form, the CDR3 reads TGTGCCAGTAGCGCGGTTGGGGGCATATTATCTGAAGCTTTCTTT. This chain uses TRBV19 with TRBJ1-1, with a tentative D call TRBD1 (6 bases). Deletions cut 6 bases from V and 6 bases from J, with 20 bases between. Per germline, CDR1 LNHDA and CDR2 SQIVND (reference sequence). CDR3 size: 15 residues.

This clonotype is medium-sized in the sample. V usage is TRBV10-3 and J usage is TRBJ2-7, with D unclear. Germline V gives CDR1 ENHRY, CDR2 SYGVKD. The length of the CDR3 is 12 residues. CDR3 nucleotide sequence: TGTGCGATAGCCCCCGGAGACTACGAGCAGTACTTC. It codes for CAIAPGDYEQYF.

This clonotype is medium-sized by share. J is TRBJ2-3 and V is TRBV27, with 10 bases fitting TRBD2. Per the germline V gene, CDR1 is MNHEY and CDR2 is SMNVEV (reference sequence). The V gene end was trimmed by 5 bases and the J gene end by 2 bases; junction bases not matched to a gene: 10. The CDR3 sequence is 17 residues long. In nucleotides, the CDR3 is TGTGCCAGCAGTCCGCTACTAGCGGGACCCATCACAGATACGCAGTATTTT. This codes for CASSPLLAGPITDTQYF.

Sample share makes this clonotype medium-sized. The chain carries TRBV2 and TRBJ2-3, with D tentatively TRBD1 (6 bases). Looked up from germline, CDR1 is SNHLY and CDR2 is FYNNEI. Trimming stripped 8 bases from V and 6 bases from J, with 21 bases between. This CDR3 has 15 amino acids. The CDR3: CASAVDGTGKDTQYF. DNA of the CDR3: TGTGCCAGCGCAGTAGACGGAACAGGGAAGGATACGCAGTATTTT.

This clonotype is medium-sized by share. The V call is TRBV3-1, the J call TRBJ2-4; no definite D call. This CDR3 is built from 14 residues. The V end lost 4 bases, the J end lost 6 bases, and 13 bases lay between the germline ends. Germline CDR1 is LGHDT and CDR2 is YNNKEL (reference sequence). The CDR3 coding sequence is TGTGCCAGCAGCCCACAGCAGTTGGGAAACATTCAGTACTTC. Residues: CASSPQQLGNIQYF.

By share, this clonotype ranks as medium-sized (0.01 to 0.1%). The rearrangement links TRBV5-5 to TRBJ2-7; 7 bases map to TRBD1. Germline V gene lookup returns CDR1 SGHKS and CDR2 YYEKEE (reference sequence). V trimming: 2 bases; J trimming: 5 bases; junction bases outside the gene matches: 1. The CDR3 covers 12 residues. In DNA form, the CDR3 reads TGTGCCAGCAGCTTTACAGGGGACGAGCAGTACTTC. The encoded protein is CASSFTGDEQYF.

Within the sample, this clonotype is medium-sized. The CDR3 here is CASSFHLPGQGWNIQYF. CDR3 in DNA: TGTGCCAGTAGTTTTCATCTCCCAGGACAGGGGTGGAACATTCAGTACTTC. This chain joins TRBV19 and TRBJ2-4; 9 bases line up with TRBD1. In germline, CDR1 is LNHDA, CDR2 SQIVND (reference sequence). V shed 5 bases, J shed 7 bases, and the junction held 15 bases outside the gene matches. The length of the CDR3 is 17 residues.

This clonotype qualifies as medium-sized. This chain uses TRBV6-5 with TRBJ1-5; no clear D gene. The length of the CDR3 is 14 residues. Germline V lookup: CDR1 MNHEY, CDR2 SVGAGI. V was pared by 3 bases and J by 7 bases, with 13 bases between. The CDR3 coding sequence is TGTGCCAGCAGTTATTTAGGGTTGGGGCAGCCCCAGCATTTT. It yields the protein CASSYLGLGQPQHF.

Comments on this clonotype: A single base separates this from a much larger clone, so it may be a read error. The chain recombines TRBV19 with TRBJ1-1, with D unclear. Germline V gene lookup returns CDR1 LNHDA and CDR2 SQIVND (reference sequence). The CDR3 covers 14 residues. CDR3 DNA: TGTGCCAGTAGTATAGTACACCTGAACAGTGAAGCTTACTTT. Encoded protein: CASSIVHLNSEAYF.

This clonotype ranks as medium-sized. The rearrangement links TRBV20-1 to TRBJ2-1; 10 nucleotides line up with TRBD2. Germline CDR1 is DFQATT and CDR2 is SNEGSKA (reference sequence). V was clipped by 5 bases and J by 4 bases; unmatched bases: 8. The CDR3 loop spans 15 amino acids. The CDR3 loop is CSASAQRGGYNEQFF. The CDR3 coding sequence is TGCAGTGCTTCTGCCCAGCGGGGGGGGTACAATGAGCAGTTCTTC.

Within the sample, this clonotype is medium-sized (0.01 to 0.1%). The J gene is TRBJ2-3, the V gene TRBV19; 9 bases match TRBD2. The length of the CDR3 is 18 residues. The ends lost 1 base at V and 0 bases at J; junction bases unmatched: 8. The V gene's germline CDR1 is LNHDA and CDR2 SQIVND (reference sequence). The CDR3: CASSIVLAGFPSTDTQYF. As DNA, the CDR3 is TGTGCCAGTAGTATAGTGCTAGCGGGATTCCCTAGCACAGATACGCAGTATTTT.